Below are 7 T cell receptor beta chains sequenced from a single sample in a study of beta chain features in type 1 diabetes. The study, taken as a whole, reports: For Type 1 diabetes patients, all four CD4+ subsets carried TCRB CDR3s that were moderately but significantly shorter.

These receptors have no known antigen. The isolated RNA, all of it, was reverse transcribed, so expressed TCRB transcripts were what got sequenced. This table comes from immunoSEQ multiplex PCR, and its TCRdb copy is limited to in-frame clones, with some not included. The data hold some 150,000 clones, with about 10% observed a single time. The material sequenced was central memory CD4+ T cells from blood. These receptors all stem from a woman under 40 with type 1 diabetes.

Only a few counts were recorded for this clone. The chain uses TRBV15 and TRBJ1-5; 7 bases agree with TRBD1. In germline, CDR1 is LNHNV, CDR2 YYDKDF (reference sequence). The CDR3 runs to 15 residues. Losses at the gene ends were 5 bases for V and 6 bases for J; bases not matched to a gene: 10. The CDR3 spells CATSEQGTIAQPQHF. The CDR3 DNA is TGTGCCACCAGCGAACAGGGGACGATCGCTCAGCCCCAGCATTTT.

This clone showed up just a few times. V is TRBV29-1 and J is TRBJ2-3; 9 bases are shared with TRBD2. CDR3 length equals 14 residues. J gave up 5 bases and V 7 bases, and 10 bases lay outside the gene matches. Germline values: CDR1 SQVTM, CDR2 ANQGSEA. CDR3 residues: CSASLAGREDTQYF. The CDR3 DNA reads TGCAGCGCTTCGCTAGCGGGAAGGGAAGATACGCAGTATTTT.

In this sample, this clone turned up a few times. The chain combines TRBV11-2 with TRBJ2-2, with TRBD1 matching 8 bases. CDR3 length equals 13 residues. With 4 bases clipped from V and 6 bases from J, the junction kept 1 base outside the gene matches. Germline loops: CDR1 SGHAT, CDR2 FQNNGV. The CDR3 DNA is TGTGCCAGCAGCTCGACAGGGGCCGGGGAGCTGTTTTTT. It specifies CASSSTGAGELFF.

This rearrangement joins TRBV28 to TRBJ2-7, with D uncertain. Germline CDR1 reads MDHEN; CDR2 reads SYDVKM. This CDR3 has 12 amino acids. The V end lost 7 bases, the J end lost 0 bases, and 7 bases lay between the germline ends. The CDR3 protein is CASTRYSYEQYF. CDR3 nucleotides: TGTGCCAGCACCAGATACTCCTACGAGCAGTACTTC.

This chain links TRBV5-1 with TRBJ1-1; D gene unclear. The ends were cut back, 7 bases at V and 0 bases at J, with 10 bases in the middle. Germline lookup yields CDR1 SGHRS and CDR2 YFSETQ. The CDR3 runs to 13 residues. CDR3 loop: CASGASMNTEAFF. The CDR3 coding sequence is TGCGCCAGCGGAGCCTCGATGAACACTGAAGCTTTCTTT.

This clone was counted a few times. Additional DNA sequences in this sample encode the identical CDR3. The chain carries TRBV5-4 and TRBJ2-5, with 8 bases that match TRBD1. CDR1 and CDR2 from the germline V gene are SGHNT and YYREEE (reference sequence). With V trimmed by 3 bases and J by 5 bases, 6 bases remained unmatched. The CDR3 contains 14 residues. The CDR3 sequence: CASSSQGARETQYF. CDR3 coding DNA: TGTGCCAGCAGCTCCCAGGGGGCGCGGGAGACCCAGTACTTC.

The chain links TRBV30 to TRBJ1-1, with D perhaps matching TRBD1 (6 bases). V was clipped by 4 bases and J by 6 bases, with 18 bases between them. CDR3 length: 14 amino acids. CDR1 is GTSNPN and CDR2 is SVGIG in the germline V gene (reference sequence). The CDR3 is CAWKRIAGDPEAFF. CDR3 coding DNA: TGTGCCTGGAAAAGAATCGCAGGGGACCCTGAAGCTTTCTTT. The full variable domain, completed using reference TRBV30 and TRBJ1-1, is SQTIHQWPATLVQPVGSPLSLECTVEGTSNPNLYWYRQAAGRGLQLLFYSVGIGQISSEVPQNLSASRPQDRQFILSSKKLLLSDSGFYLCAWKRIAGDPEAFFGQGTRLTVV.